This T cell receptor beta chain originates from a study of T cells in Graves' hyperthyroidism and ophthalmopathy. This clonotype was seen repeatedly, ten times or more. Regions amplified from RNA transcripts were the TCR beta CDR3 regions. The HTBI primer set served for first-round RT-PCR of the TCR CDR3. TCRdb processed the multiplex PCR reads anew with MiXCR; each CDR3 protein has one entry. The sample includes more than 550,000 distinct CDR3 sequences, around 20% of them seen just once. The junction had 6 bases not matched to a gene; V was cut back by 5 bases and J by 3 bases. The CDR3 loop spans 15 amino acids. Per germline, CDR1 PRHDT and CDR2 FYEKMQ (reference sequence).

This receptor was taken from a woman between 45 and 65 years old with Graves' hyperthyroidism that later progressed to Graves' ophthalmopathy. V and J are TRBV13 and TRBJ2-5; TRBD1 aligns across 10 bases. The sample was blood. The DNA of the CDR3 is TGTGCCAGCAGCCCTGCAGGGACAGGGGAAGAGACCCAGTACTTC. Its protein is CASSPAGTGEETQYF. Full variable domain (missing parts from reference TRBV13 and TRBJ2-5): AAGVIQSPRHLIKEKRETATLKCYPIPRHDTVYWYQQGPGQDPQFLISFYEKMQSDKGSIPDRFSAQQFSDYHSELNMSSLELGDSALYFCASSPAGTGEETQYFGPGTRLLVL.